Listed below are T cell receptor beta chains from one sample, sequenced in a study of shared clonotypes between healthy human individuals. Clones were read by immunoSEQ multiplex PCR, and TCRdb kept only the in-frame ones, dropping some. The repertoire includes roughly 2 million clones, almost 96% of them detected once, and roughly 0.13% sits in the top ten. Sample: naive CD4+ T cells sorted from blood. All receptors come from a man younger than 30 in good health. The CDR3 runs from the conserved cysteine through the conserved F or W. The D gene is left open where the match is weak.

J	D	V	length	CDR3
TRBJ1-2	NA	TRBV2	12	CASSPESYGYTF
TRBJ1-4	NA	TRBV5-1	14	CASRFGAANEKLFF
TRBJ1-4	TRBD1	TRBV6-1	13	CASGDRINEKLFF
TRBJ2-2	TRBD1	TRBV28	15	CASRRQGSSAGELFF
TRBJ1-5	NA	TRBV6-1	14	CASSDNTGNQPQHF
TRBJ2-5	TRBD2	TRBV6-6	16	CASSGLAGARRETQYF
TRBJ1-2	NA	TRBV29-1	8	CSLNGYTF
TRBJ2-2	NA	TRBV5-1	16	CASSLVLGMNTGELFF
TRBJ1-2	NA	TRBV19	17	CASSTPSSKSVNYGYTF
TRBJ2-3	NA	TRBV7-2	11	CASSISDTQYF
TRBJ1-6	TRBD1	TRBV27	15	CASSLGTGIDSPLHF
TRBJ2-7	NA	TRBV7-3	17	CASSLNGAGALGYEQYF
TRBJ2-2	NA	TRBV10-3	15	CAISESGHFTGELFF
TRBJ1-6	NA	TRBV6-6	13	CASRRDGDSPLHF
TRBJ1-2	NA	TRBV18	13	CASSRGFGGGYTF
TRBJ1-1	NA	TRBV30	15	CAWSPRTVFQVEAFF
TRBJ1-3	NA	TRBV5-1	20	CASSLGSGSAWSSSGNTIYF
TRBJ2-7	TRBD2	TRBV4-1	17	CASSQRGELAESYEQYF
TRBJ2-2	NA	TRBV5-4	14	CASSSAEGSGELFF
TRBJ2-7	NA	TRBV18	13	CASSVGGSYEQYF
TRBJ2-5	TRBD1	TRBV27	13	CASWDRARETQYF
TRBJ1-6	NA	TRBV7-3	14	CASSSEGGNSPLHF
TRBJ1-6	NA	TRBV27	20	CATRALAGKIDSGYNSPLHF
TRBJ2-2	NA	TRBV6-1	14	CASGLSANTGELFF
TRBJ2-2	TRBD2	TRBV30	13	CAWAEVAGTELFF
TRBJ1-1	NA	TRBV29-1	15	CSVDRRLHMNTEAFF
TRBJ2-5	NA	TRBV2	13	CATGGGTQETQYF
TRBJ1-3	NA	TRBV27	19	CASSFPPVIPPFSGNTIYF
TRBJ2-1	NA	TRBV5-6	17	CASSLESGTFSYNEQFF
TRBJ1-5	NA	TRBV28	14	CASSPGGSNQPQHF
TRBJ2-1	TRBD2	TRBV5-4	16	CASGRGLAGGRDEQFF
TRBJ1-4	TRBD1	TRBV4-3	15	CASSPGQGANEKLFF
TRBJ1-1	NA	TRBV11-2	16	CASSSGDRAGDTEAFF
TRBJ2-3	TRBD2	TRBV5-1	14	CASSSAGASDTQYF
TRBJ2-1	TRBD1	TRBV5-1	15	CASWPGQGPYNEQFF
TRBJ1-4	NA	TRBV30	12	CAWGQNREKLFF
TRBJ1-1	NA	TRBV30	13	CAWSPQWNTEAFF
TRBJ2-7	NA	TRBV7-6	15	CASSLAQGGGSEQYF
TRBJ1-1	NA	TRBV10-3	14	CAINTPGLNTEAFF
TRBJ1-5	TRBD1	TRBV7-2	15	CASRPAGTGNQPQHF
TRBJ1-6	TRBD1	TRBV5-1	16	CASSLGVGRGNSPLHF
TRBJ2-7	NA	TRBV7-3	16	CASPRLTVPQTYEQYF
TRBJ1-2	TRBD1	TRBV28	14	CASSRTGGRGGYTF
TRBJ1-5	NA	TRBV28	12	CASSFWGQPQHF
TRBJ1-1	NA	TRBV6-5	14	CASSFHIGDTEAFF
TRBJ2-3	TRBD1	TRBV5-4	14	CASSWDRGTDTQYF
TRBJ1-1	NA	TRBV2	13	CASSVQGTTEAFF
TRBJ2-7	NA	TRBV5-6	14	CASSLLAPGSEQYF
TRBJ1-5	NA	TRBV2	15	CASSGQVVSNQPQHF
TRBJ2-3	NA	TRBV5-1	14	CASSAMTSTDTQYF
TRBJ1-4	TRBD1	TRBV6-5	13	CASSQGGGEKLFF